The clone carrying this TCR beta chain came up many times. The data derive from a study of neurological immune-mediated disorders. The CDR3 is made up of 14 amino acids. V shed 2 bases and J 9 bases; nucleotides not matched to a gene: 7. Germline V gives CDR1 MNHEY, CDR2 SVGAGI. TCRdb re-analysed the 5' RACE reads in MiXCR, keeping a single row per CDR3 protein. The data show 84,000 or so distinct CDR3 sequences, 9% to 12% seen once. This receptor was taken from a man aged 35 to 55 in good health. V gene TRBV6-5 combines with J gene TRBJ1-1; 9 nucleotides agree with TRBD1. The sequenced sample consisted of PBMCs. The CDR3 sequence: CASSYGTGGVKAFF. The DNA for the CDR3 is TGTGCCAGCAGTTACGGAACAGGGGGCGTTAAAGCTTTCTTT.